Sequencing of this T cell receptor (beta chain) was carried out in a study of Graves' ophthalmopathy and Graves' hyperthyroidism. For the study at large: A follow-up of 18 months without ophthalmopathy meant that hyperthyroidism was stable.

Researchers took RNA transcripts and amplified TCR beta CDR3 regions from them. RT-PCR in the first round used HTBI primers; a second-round multiplex PCR followed. Each CDR3 protein is one row after TCRdb ran MiXCR on the multiplex PCR reads. Of roughly 1.1 million distinct CDR3 sequences listed, less than 45% were seen once; the top ten hold 11%. Regarding the study as a whole: Classification of ophthalmopathy versus stable hyperthyroidism by a 13-signature model yielded under 90% sensitivity and 70% to 83% specificity.

A few counts support this clonotype. Its antigen is currently unknown. Hyperthyroidism in these 18- to 65-year-old patients was newly diagnosed, lasting under 2 months. V gave up 2 bases and J gave up 15 bases, with 14 bases separating them. This CDR3 has 13 residues. Per the germline V gene, CDR1 is WSHSY and CDR2 is SAAADI. V and J are TRBV10-2 and TRBJ1-6, with TRBD1 as a possible D gene (6 bases). This clonotype was obtained from an adult man with Graves' hyperthyroidism. The sample consisted of peripheral blood or thyroid tissue (not recorded which). CDR3 in amino acids: CASSEPDSADLHF. CDR3 nucleotides: TGCGCCAGCAGTGAGCCGGACAGCGCCGACCTCCACTTT.